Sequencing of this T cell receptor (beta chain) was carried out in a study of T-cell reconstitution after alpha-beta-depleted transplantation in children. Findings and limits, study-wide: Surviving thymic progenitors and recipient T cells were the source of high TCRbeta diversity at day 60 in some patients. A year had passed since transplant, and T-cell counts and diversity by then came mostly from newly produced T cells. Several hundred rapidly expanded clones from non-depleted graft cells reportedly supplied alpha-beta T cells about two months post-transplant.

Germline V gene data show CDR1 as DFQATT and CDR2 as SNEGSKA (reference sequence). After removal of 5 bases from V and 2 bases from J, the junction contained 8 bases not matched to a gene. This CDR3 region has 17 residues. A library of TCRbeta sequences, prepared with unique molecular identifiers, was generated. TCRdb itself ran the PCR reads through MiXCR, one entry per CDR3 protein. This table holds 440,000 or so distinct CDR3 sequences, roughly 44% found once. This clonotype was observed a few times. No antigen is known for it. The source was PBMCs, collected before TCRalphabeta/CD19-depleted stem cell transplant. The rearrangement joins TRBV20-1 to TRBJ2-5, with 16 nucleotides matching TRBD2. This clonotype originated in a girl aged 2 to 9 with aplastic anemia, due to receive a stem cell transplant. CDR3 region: CSAQGLAGGITQETQYF. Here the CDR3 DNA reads TGCAGTGCTCAGGGACTAGCGGGGGGGATTACTCAAGAGACCCAGTACTTC.